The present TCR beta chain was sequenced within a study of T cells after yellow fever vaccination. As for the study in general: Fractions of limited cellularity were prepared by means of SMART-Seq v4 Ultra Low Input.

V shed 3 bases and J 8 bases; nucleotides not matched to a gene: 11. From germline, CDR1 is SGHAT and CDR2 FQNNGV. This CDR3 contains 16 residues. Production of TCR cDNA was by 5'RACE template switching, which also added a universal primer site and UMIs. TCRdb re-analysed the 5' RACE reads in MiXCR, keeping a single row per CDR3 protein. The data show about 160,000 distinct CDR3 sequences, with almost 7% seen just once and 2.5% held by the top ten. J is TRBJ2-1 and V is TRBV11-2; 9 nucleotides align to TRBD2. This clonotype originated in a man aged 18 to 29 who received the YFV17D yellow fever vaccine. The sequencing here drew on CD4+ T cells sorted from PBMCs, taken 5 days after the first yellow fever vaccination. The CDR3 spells CASSFFIGTSFHEQFF. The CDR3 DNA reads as TGTGCCAGCAGCTTCTTCATCGGGACTAGCTTCCATGAGCAGTTCTTC.